This TCR beta chain originates from a study of blood T cell repertoires in COVID-19. Study overall: The United States, Italy and Spain were the sources of the acute and convalescent COVID-19 samples. The cDNA or gDNA used as material had been derived from T cells, B-cell-depleted T cells, or PBMCs.

In the original processing: Scientists estimated how many nucleated cells there were by amplifying reference gene primers. Assay: immunoSEQ multiplex PCR; the TCRdb copy retains only in-frame clones and omits some. The V and J calls and clone size were taken over from that table, and D and trimming were inferred from the DNA. Of approximately 120,000 clones in the sample, 74% were seen once. Unmatched junction bases numbered 15, after V lost 0 bases and J lost 6 bases. From germline, CDR1 is MNHNS and CDR2 SASEGT. The CDR3 sequence is 18 residues long. The source is a man aged 60 to 69 with acute or convalescent COVID-19. The sequenced sample consisted of peripheral blood. V is TRBV6-1 and J is TRBJ1-2; 8 positions match TRBD1. CDR3 sequence reads: CASSEARIVGQGKDGYTF. CDR3 sequence (DNA): TGTGCCAGCAGTGAAGCTCGTATCGTCGGACAGGGCAAGGATGGCTACACCTTC.